These 17 T cell receptor beta chains share one sample of origin, sequenced in a study of blood T cell repertoires in COVID-19. Produced via immunoSEQ multiplex PCR; TCRdb's table is partial and in-frame only. The table records some 80,000 clones, around 88% of them present only once. The specimen was peripheral blood. The receptors originated from a woman older than 75 with active or convalescent COVID-19.

This sequence joins TRBV10-3 and TRBJ2-3, with 9 bases lining up with TRBD1. CDR1 is ENHRY and CDR2 is SYGVKD in the germline V gene. The CDR3 contains 18 residues. With 4 bases clipped from V and 1 base from J, the junction kept 12 bases outside the gene matches. Here the CDR3 DNA reads TGTGCCATCAGTGCCGGACAGGGGCGGAGGAAGGGCACAGATACGCAGTATTTT. It specifies CAISAGQGRRKGTDTQYF.

The V call is TRBV2, the J call TRBJ2-7, with TRBD1 as a possible D gene (5 bases). V shed 8 bases and J shed 0 bases, with 11 bases lying between them. The CDR3 sequence is 13 residues long. From germline, CDR1 is SNHLY and CDR2 FYNNEI. CDR3 coding DNA: TGTGCCAGCCGGAGTGGACACTCCTACGAGCAGTACTTC. Translation gives CASRSGHSYEQYF. The variable domain in full, completed from reference TRBV2 and TRBJ2-7, reads EPEVTQTPSHQVTQMGQEVILRCVPISNHLYFYWYRQILGQKVEFLVSFYNNEISEKSEIFDDQFSVERPDGSNFTLKIRSTKLEDSAMYFCASRSGHSYEQYFGPGTRLTVT.

The J gene is TRBJ2-7, the V gene TRBV4-2; TRBD2 matches 7 bases. The trim removed 0 bases at V and 2 bases at J, leaving 13 bases unmatched. Germline CDR1 LGHNA, CDR2 YNFKEQ. The CDR3 runs to 18 residues. The CDR3 sequence: CASSQESPGLAAPYEQYF. The CDR3, as DNA: TGTGCCAGCAGCCAAGAGTCGCCCGGCCTAGCGGCGCCCTACGAGCAGTACTTC.

This sequence joins TRBV4-1 and TRBJ2-7; TRBD1 agrees at 8 bases. Germline loops: CDR1 MGHRA, CDR2 YSYEKL. CDR3 length: 15 amino acids. The V segment lost 1 base and the J segment 4 bases; nucleotides outside the gene matches: 6. The CDR3 spells CASSQVGTGPYEQYF. CDR3 coding DNA: TGCGCCAGCAGCCAAGTCGGGACAGGCCCGTACGAGCAGTACTTC.

This clone was observed a few times. The CDR3 coding sequence is TGTGCCAGCAGTTACTCAGAGTTGAACACTGAAGCTTTCTTT. Translating it yields CASSYSELNTEAFF. V usage is TRBV6-6 and J usage is TRBJ1-1, with D uncertain. This CDR3 comprises 14 residues. Germline V lookup: CDR1 MNHNY, CDR2 SVGAGI (reference sequence). V shed 0 bases and J shed 0 bases, with 5 bases lying between them.

This clone was detected only once. The chain combines TRBV4-1 with TRBJ2-7, with 7 bases matching TRBD1. This CDR3 spans 13 amino acids. Looked up from germline, CDR1 is MGHRA and CDR2 is YSYEKL. V shed 4 bases, J shed 2 bases, and the junction held 2 bases outside the gene matches. The CDR3 bases are TGCGCCAGCAGCCGGGACAGCACCTACGAGCAGTACTTC. It yields the protein CASSRDSTYEQYF.

The CDR3 DNA follows: TGTGCCAGCAGCTTGGCCCCACGGGATGGCTACACCTTC. Translation: CASSLAPRDGYTF. This chain links TRBV5-7 with TRBJ1-2; no reliable D call. TRBV5-7 is designated an ORF whose function remains uncertain. CDR3 length: 13 amino acids. Trimming stripped 0 bases from V and 6 bases from J, with 9 bases between.

The chain is built from TRBV7-2 and TRBJ1-6; D perhaps matches TRBD1 (6 bases). This CDR3 has 15 residues. Germline V gene sequence: CDR1 SGHTA, CDR2 FQGNSA. V gave up 0 bases and J gave up 7 bases, with 10 bases separating them. The CDR3 protein is CASSLAQGTNSPLHF. The DNA of the CDR3 is TGTGCCAGCAGCTTAGCGCAGGGGACAAATTCACCCCTCCACTTT.

The chain couples TRBV29-1 to TRBJ1-2; possibly TRBD1 for D (6 bases). V lost 7 bases, J lost 4 bases, and 13 bases lay in between. Germline V gene lookup returns CDR1 SQVTM and CDR2 ANQGSEA. The CDR3 contains 12 residues. CDR3 region: CSGRTGIYGYTF. Written as DNA, the CDR3 is TGCAGCGGAAGAACAGGGATCTATGGCTACACCTTC.

V gene TRBV12-2 combines with J gene TRBJ2-1; TRBD2 was called by the table and not checked on the DNA. TRBV12-2 is a known pseudogene. CDR3 length: 20 residues. DNA for the CDR3: TGTGCAAGTCGCCACCGCAAGGGGGGGAATAGCGGGAGCTCCTACAATGAGCAGTTCTTC. It specifies CASRHRKGGNSGSSYNEQFF.

J is TRBJ1-1 and V is TRBV10-3, with TRBD1 identical over 7 bases. Germline assignment: CDR1 ENHRY and CDR2 SYGVKD. The CDR3 loop spans 12 amino acids. With V trimmed by 10 bases and J by 5 bases, 7 bases remained unmatched. Written as DNA, the CDR3 is TGTGCCACCCTGGACAGGTTAACTGAAGCTTTCTTT. Amino acid sequence: CATLDRLTEAFF.

The chain joins TRBV11-2 to TRBJ2-1, with a weak D call TRBD2 (6 bases). Germline CDR1 reads SGHAT; CDR2 reads FQNNGV. The CDR3 runs 13 residues. Trimming left V 4 bases short and J 9 bases short, with 13 bases between. DNA for the CDR3: TGTGCCAGCAGCTACACTAGCCCGGGTGAGCAGTTCTTC. It translates to CASSYTSPGEQFF.

This rearrangement joins TRBV19 to TRBJ1-5; no firm D call. This CDR3 comprises 12 residues. V lost 3 bases to trimming and J lost 7 bases, with 7 bases between them. CDR1 LNHDA and CDR2 SQIVND come from the germline V gene (reference sequence). CDR3 in DNA: TGTGCCAGTAGTATTTTACAGCAGCCCCAGCATTTT. The encoded protein is CASSILQQPQHF.

CDR3 sequence: CASSLLSQRIGNTIYF. The CDR3 DNA reads as TGTGCCAGCAGCTTATTAAGCCAACGAATTGGAAACACCATATATTTT. The chain couples TRBV11-2 to TRBJ1-3; D is ambiguous. Trimming pared 2 bases from V and 3 bases from J, leaving 14 bases between. Germline loops: CDR1 SGHAT, CDR2 FQNNGV. This CDR3 has 16 residues.

J is TRBJ1-2 and V is TRBV18; no definite D call. The length of the CDR3 is 13 residues. Germline CDR1 is KGHSH and CDR2 is LQKENI. Trimming pared 3 bases from V and 4 bases from J, leaving 9 bases between. For the CDR3, the DNA is TGTGCCAGCTCACCTGCCCGGGGCTATGGCTACACCTTC. Translated, it gives CASSPARGYGYTF.

This clone was found a few times. CDR3 in DNA: TGTGCCAGCTCACCCAGGGGGCCGGATAATTCACCCCTCCACTTT. Translating it yields CASSPRGPDNSPLHF. The chain couples TRBV18 to TRBJ1-6; 8 nucleotides match TRBD1. J lost 5 bases, V lost 3 bases, and 3 bases had no gene match. The V gene's germline CDR1 is KGHSH and CDR2 LQKENI. The CDR3 is 15 amino acids.

This clone occurred many times. This chain uses TRBV6-5 with TRBJ1-3, with D tentatively TRBD1 (6 bases). V was pared by 6 bases and J by 4 bases, with 16 bases between. Germline-derived CDR1 and CDR2 are MNHEY and SVGAGI. This CDR3 is built from 15 residues. In DNA form, the CDR3 reads TGTGCCAGCAGCCCGTTCGGGGGGCACGGAAACACCATATATTTT. Its translation is CASSPFGGHGNTIYF.